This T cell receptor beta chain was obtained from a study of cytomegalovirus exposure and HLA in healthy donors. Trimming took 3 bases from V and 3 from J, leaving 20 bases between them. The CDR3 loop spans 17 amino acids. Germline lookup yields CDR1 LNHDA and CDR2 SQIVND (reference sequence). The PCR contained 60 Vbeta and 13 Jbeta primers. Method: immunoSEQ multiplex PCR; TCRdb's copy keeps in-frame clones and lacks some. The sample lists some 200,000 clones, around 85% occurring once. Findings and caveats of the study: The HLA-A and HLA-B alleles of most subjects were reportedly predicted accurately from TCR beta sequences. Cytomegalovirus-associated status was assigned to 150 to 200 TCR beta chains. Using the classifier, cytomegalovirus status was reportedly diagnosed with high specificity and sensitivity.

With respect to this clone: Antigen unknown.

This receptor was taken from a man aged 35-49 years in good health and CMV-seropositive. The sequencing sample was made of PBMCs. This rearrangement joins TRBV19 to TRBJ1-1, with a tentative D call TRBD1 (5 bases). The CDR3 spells CASSIGGTGFSYTEAFF. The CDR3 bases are TGTGCCAGTAGTATCGGGGGGACCGGGTTTAGCTACACTGAAGCTTTCTTT.